The 5 T cell receptor beta chains listed next were all sequenced from one sample in a study of shared clonotypes between healthy human individuals. Only in-frame clones appear in the TCRdb table, and some are missing; sequencing was by immunoSEQ multiplex PCR. The data contain more than 1.2 million clones, around 98.5% of them singletons. The sample taken for sequencing was naive CD4+ T cells sorted from blood. Subset reported: CD45RA+ positively selected. These receptors were collected from a man younger than 40 in good health.

V gene TRBV15 combines with J gene TRBJ1-5, with D unclear. Looked up from germline, CDR1 is LNHNV and CDR2 is YYDKDF (reference sequence). The CDR3 extends over 12 amino acids. The ends were cut back, 3 bases at V and 5 bases at J, with 5 bases in the middle. The DNA for the CDR3 is TGTGCCACCAGCAGGGATCATCAGCCCCAGCATTTT. It specifies CATSRDHQPQHF. The entire variable domain, with the rest obtained from reference TRBV15 and TRBJ1-5, is as follows: DAMVIQNPRYQVTQFGKPVTLSCSQTLNHNVMYWYQQKSSQAPKLLFHYYDKDFNNEADTPDNFQSRRPNTSFCFLDIRSPGLGDTAMYLCATSRDHQPQHFGDGTRLSIL.

The rearrangement links TRBV9 to TRBJ2-7; D gene unclear. The CDR3 runs 13 residues. Germline V CDR1 and CDR2: SGDLS, YYNGEE. Trimming took 4 bases from V and 5 from J, leaving 13 bases between them. DNA of the CDR3: TGTGCCAGCAGCCCCCACCGAGGAGACGAGCAGTACTTC. Protein sequence: CASSPHRGDEQYF.

The rearrangement links TRBV5-4 to TRBJ2-7, with a tentative D call TRBD1 (6 bases). V lost 4 bases and J 7 bases, leaving 15 bases between the germline ends. Germline CDR1 reads SGHNT; CDR2 reads YYREEE (reference sequence). CDR3 length equals 13 residues. In DNA form, the CDR3 reads TGTGCCAGCAGCCCGCAGGGGCTTCGGGAGCAGTACTTC. It yields the protein CASSPQGLREQYF.

This rearrangement joins TRBV5-5 to TRBJ1-4, with TRBD1 matching over 11 bases. This CDR3 spans 18 amino acids. V trimming: 0 bases; J trimming: 7 bases; junction bases outside the gene matches: 11. Germline CDR1 SGHKS, CDR2 YYEKEE (reference sequence). CDR3 region: CASSLVVDRGRFGEKLFF. In DNA form, the CDR3 reads TGTGCCAGCAGCTTGGTTGTGGACAGGGGGCGATTCGGTGAAAAACTGTTTTTT.

The chain couples TRBV21-1 to TRBJ2-7; the D call in the table, TRBD2, was not verified against the DNA. TRBV21-1 is a listed pseudogene. The CDR3 totals 13 residues. In nucleotides, the CDR3 is TGTGCCAGCAGCACTGCGGGAGGGCACGAGCAGTACTTC. The encoded protein is CASSTAGGHEQYF.